The 10 T cell receptor beta chains listed next were all sequenced from one sample in a study of blood T cell repertoires in COVID-19. The protocol was immunoSEQ multiplex PCR, while the TCRdb copy is restricted to in-frame clones and leaves out a portion. The table includes 220,000 or so clones, 80% to 95% detected once. Input material: peripheral blood. The receptors derive from a man aged 55 to 70 with COVID-19, enrolled during active disease.

V and J are TRBV28 and TRBJ2-7; 8 positions match TRBD1. CDR1 and CDR2 from the germline V gene are MDHEN and SYDVKM. The V and J ends lost 2 bases and 4 bases, in that order; junction bases with no gene match: 7. The CDR3 covers 15 residues. CDR3 residues: CASSLPRTGNYEQYF. In nucleotides, the CDR3 is TGTGCCAGCAGTTTACCCAGGACAGGGAATTACGAGCAGTACTTC.

As for this clone: Other DNA sequences in the same sample also yield this CDR3. The V gene is TRBV5-1, the J gene TRBJ2-5; D is unresolved. With 0 bases removed from V and 1 base from J, the gap between germline ends came to 7 bases. This CDR3 region has 14 residues. Germline V gene data show CDR1 as SGHRS and CDR2 as YFSETQ. CDR3 protein: CASSLVSGQETQYF. The CDR3, as DNA: TGCGCCAGCAGCTTGGTGTCAGGCCAAGAGACCCAGTACTTC. Combining the CDR3 with reference TRBV5-1 and TRBJ2-5 gives the whole variable domain KAGVTQTPRYLIKTRGQQVTLSCSPISGHRSVSWYQQTPGQGLQFLFEYFSETQRNKGNFPGRFSGRQFSNSRSEMNVSTLELGDSALYLCASSLVSGQETQYFGPGTRLLVL.

This rearrangement joins TRBV28 to TRBJ1-2; TRBD1 matches 9 bases. The CDR3 is made up of 15 amino acids. The V gene end was trimmed by 8 bases and the J gene end by 7 bases; junction bases not matched to a gene: 14. Germline assignment: CDR1 MDHEN and CDR2 SYDVKM. CDR3 protein: CASGRQAQGARGYTF. In DNA form, the CDR3 reads TGTGCCAGCGGACGACAAGCACAGGGGGCACGTGGCTACACCTTC.

This chain joins TRBV5-4 and TRBJ1-2; D ambiguous. Trimming removed 3 bases at V and 5 bases at J, with 11 bases between. This CDR3 is built from 13 residues. Germline V gene lookup returns CDR1 SGHNT and CDR2 YYREEE (reference sequence). CDR3 bases: TGTGCCAGCAGCTCACAGCCTGAGTATGGCTACACCTTC. Its protein is CASSSQPEYGYTF.

The chain uses TRBV7-9 and TRBJ1-1; 7 bases map to TRBD1. CDR1 and CDR2 (germline): SEHNR, FQNEAQ (reference sequence). The CDR3 totals 15 residues. The V segment lost 4 bases and the J segment 0 bases; nucleotides outside the gene matches: 5. CDR3 protein: CASSSWTGMNTEAFF. CDR3 DNA sequence: TGTGCCAGCAGCTCCTGGACAGGAATGAACACTGAAGCTTTCTTT.

The V and J genes are TRBV9 and TRBJ1-3; 7 positions match TRBD1. With 0 bases clipped from V and 4 bases from J, the junction kept 13 bases outside the gene matches. There are 18 residues in the CDR3. Per the germline V gene, CDR1 is SGDLS and CDR2 is YYNGEE. CDR3: CASSVETGTARAGNTIYF. DNA for the CDR3: TGTGCCAGCAGCGTAGAAACCGGGACAGCACGAGCCGGAAACACCATATATTTT.

The J gene is TRBJ2-1, the V gene TRBV7-3; D unresolved. There are 16 residues in the CDR3. Per germline, CDR1 SGHTA and CDR2 FQGTGA. V was pared by 2 bases and J by 0 bases, with 11 bases between. CDR3 sequence: CASSLRAGSSYNEQFF. The CDR3 nucleotides are TGTGCCAGCAGCTTACGTGCAGGTAGCTCCTACAATGAGCAGTTCTTC.

This clone was seen a handful of times. This chain joins TRBV5-8 and TRBJ1-6; tentative D call: TRBD1 (5 bases). Deletions cut 2 bases from V and 9 bases from J, with 12 bases between. The V gene's germline CDR1 is SGHTS and CDR2 YDEGEE. This CDR3 comprises 14 residues. CDR3 sequence: CASSLGRGSSPLHF. CDR3 sequence (DNA): TGTGCCAGCAGCTTAGGTCGGGGGAGTTCACCCCTCCACTTT.

This chain connects TRBV27 to TRBJ1-6; the match to TRBD1 covers 9 bases. V shed 6 bases, J shed 8 bases, and the junction held 5 bases outside the gene matches. CDR3 size: 14 residues. Germline V gene lookup returns CDR1 MNHEY and CDR2 SMNVEV (reference sequence). CDR3 nucleotide sequence: TGTGCCAGCAGCCTCGGGACAGGGTATTCACCCCTCCACTTT. Translated: CASSLGTGYSPLHF.

This chain uses TRBV5-1 with TRBJ2-7, with D perhaps TRBD2 (5 bases). The germline V and J ends were trimmed by 0 bases and 2 bases, with 12 bases remaining between them. CDR1 SGHRS and CDR2 YFSETQ come from the germline V gene. CDR3 length equals 15 residues. CDR3 amino acids: CASSLGADVTYEQYF. Written as DNA, the CDR3 is TGCGCCAGCAGCTTGGGAGCGGACGTTACCTACGAGCAGTACTTC.